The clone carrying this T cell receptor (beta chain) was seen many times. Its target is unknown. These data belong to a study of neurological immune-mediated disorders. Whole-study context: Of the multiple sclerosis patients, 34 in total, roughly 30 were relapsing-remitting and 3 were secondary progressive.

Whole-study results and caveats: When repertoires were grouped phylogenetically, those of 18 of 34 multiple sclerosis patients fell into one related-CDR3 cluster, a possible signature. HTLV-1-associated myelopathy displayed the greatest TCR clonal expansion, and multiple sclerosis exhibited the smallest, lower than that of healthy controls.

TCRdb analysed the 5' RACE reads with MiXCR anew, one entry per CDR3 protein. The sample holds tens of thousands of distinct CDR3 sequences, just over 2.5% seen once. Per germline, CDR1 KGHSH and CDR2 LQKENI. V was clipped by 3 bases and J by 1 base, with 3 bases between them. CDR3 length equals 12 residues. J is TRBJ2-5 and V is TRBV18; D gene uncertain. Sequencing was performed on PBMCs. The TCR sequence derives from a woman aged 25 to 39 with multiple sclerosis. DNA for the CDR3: TGTGCCAGCTCACCCCTCCAAGAGACCCAGTACTTC. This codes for CASSPLQETQYF.